This entry features one TCR beta chain sequence. The germline V and J ends were trimmed by 3 bases and 10 bases, with 10 bases remaining between them. The germline V gene has CDR1 ENHRY and CDR2 SYGVKD. This CDR3 has 12 residues. The sample comes from a study of blood T cell repertoires in COVID-19. The overall study: Sample material is recorded as cDNA or gDNA derived from T cells, B-cell-depleted T cells, or PBMCs.

Profiled with immunoSEQ multiplex PCR; TCRdb holds only in-frame clones, not every one. The sample holds a few hundred thousand clones, about 89% seen once. This TCR was sampled from a woman between 45 and 65 years old with acute or convalescent COVID-19. The sample taken for sequencing was peripheral blood. The genes are TRBV10-3 and TRBJ2-1, with unresolved D. In DNA, the CDR3 is TGTGCCATCAGTGAACTGGGCCCGGAGCAGTTCTTC. Its protein product is CAISELGPEQFF.